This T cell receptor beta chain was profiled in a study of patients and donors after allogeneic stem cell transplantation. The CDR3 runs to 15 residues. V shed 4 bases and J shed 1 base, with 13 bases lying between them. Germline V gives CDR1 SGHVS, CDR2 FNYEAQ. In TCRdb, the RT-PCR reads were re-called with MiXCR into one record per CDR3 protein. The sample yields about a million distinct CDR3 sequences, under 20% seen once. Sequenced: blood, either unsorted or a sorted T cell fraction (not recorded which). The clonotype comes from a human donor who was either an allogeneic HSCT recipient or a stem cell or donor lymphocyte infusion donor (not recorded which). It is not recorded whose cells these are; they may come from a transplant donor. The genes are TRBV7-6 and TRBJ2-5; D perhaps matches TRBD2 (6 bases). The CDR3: CASSSGTLIQETQYF. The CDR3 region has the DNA TGTGCCAGCAGCTCCGGGACTCTAATCCAAGAGACCCAGTACTTC.